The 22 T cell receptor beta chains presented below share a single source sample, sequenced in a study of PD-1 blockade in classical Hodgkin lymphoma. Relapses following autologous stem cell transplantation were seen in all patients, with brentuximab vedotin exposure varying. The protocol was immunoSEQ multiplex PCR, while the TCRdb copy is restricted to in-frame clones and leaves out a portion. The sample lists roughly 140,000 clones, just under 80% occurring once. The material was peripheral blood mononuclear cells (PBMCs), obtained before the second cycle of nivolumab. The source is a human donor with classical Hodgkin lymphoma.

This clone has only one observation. The CDR3 region has the DNA TGTGCCAGTCGGGCAAATGATAACTATGGCTACACCTTC. This translates into CASRANDNYGYTF. The chain joins TRBV27 to TRBJ1-2, with D unclear. This CDR3 has 13 residues. CDR1 is MNHEY and CDR2 is SMNVEV in the germline V gene (reference sequence). V was shortened by 9 bases and J by 1 base, with 12 bases between the two germline ends.

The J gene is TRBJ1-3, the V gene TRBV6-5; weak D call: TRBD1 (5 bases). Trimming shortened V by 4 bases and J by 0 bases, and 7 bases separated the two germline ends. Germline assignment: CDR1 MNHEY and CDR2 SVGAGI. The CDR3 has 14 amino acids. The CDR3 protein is CASSSTVSGNTIYF. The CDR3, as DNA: TGTGCCAGCAGTTCGACAGTCTCTGGAAACACCATATATTTT.

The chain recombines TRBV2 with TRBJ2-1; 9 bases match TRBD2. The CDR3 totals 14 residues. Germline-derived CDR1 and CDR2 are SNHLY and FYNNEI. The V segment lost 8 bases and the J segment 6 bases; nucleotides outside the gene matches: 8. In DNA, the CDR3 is TGTGCCAGCCGCAGGACTAGCGATTTCAATGAGCAGTTCTTC. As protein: CASRRTSDFNEQFF.

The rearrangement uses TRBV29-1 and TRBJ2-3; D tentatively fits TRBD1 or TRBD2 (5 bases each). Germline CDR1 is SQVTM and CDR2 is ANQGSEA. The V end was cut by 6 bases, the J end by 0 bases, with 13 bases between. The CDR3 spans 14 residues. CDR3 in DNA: TGCAGCGTCCTCCGGGACCGAAGCACAGATACGCAGTATTTT. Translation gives CSVLRDRSTDTQYF.

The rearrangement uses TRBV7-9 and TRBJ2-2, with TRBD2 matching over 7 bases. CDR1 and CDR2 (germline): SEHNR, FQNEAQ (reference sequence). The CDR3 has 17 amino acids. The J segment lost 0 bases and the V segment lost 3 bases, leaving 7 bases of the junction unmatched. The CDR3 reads CASSFKRDLPNTGELFF. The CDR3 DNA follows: TGTGCCAGCAGCTTCAAGCGGGACCTTCCGAACACCGGGGAGCTGTTTTTT.

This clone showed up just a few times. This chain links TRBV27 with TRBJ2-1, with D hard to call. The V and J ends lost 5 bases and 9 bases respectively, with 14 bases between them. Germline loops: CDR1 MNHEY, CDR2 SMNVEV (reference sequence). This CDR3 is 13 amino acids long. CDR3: CASSPNLPSEQFF. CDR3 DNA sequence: TGTGCCAGCAGTCCCAACCTCCCTAGTGAGCAGTTCTTC.

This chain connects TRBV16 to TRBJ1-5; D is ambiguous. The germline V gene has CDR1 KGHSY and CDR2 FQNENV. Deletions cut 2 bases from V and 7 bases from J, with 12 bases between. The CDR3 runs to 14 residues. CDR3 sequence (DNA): TGTGCCAGCAGCCAAGCAGAGGTCAACCAGCCCCAGCATTTT. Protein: CASSQAEVNQPQHF.

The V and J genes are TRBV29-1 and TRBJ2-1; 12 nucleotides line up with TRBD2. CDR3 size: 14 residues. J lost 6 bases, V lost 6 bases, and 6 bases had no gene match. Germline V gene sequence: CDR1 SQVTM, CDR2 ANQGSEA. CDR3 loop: CSVPTSGSLNEQFF. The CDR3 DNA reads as TGCAGCGTGCCGACTAGCGGGAGCCTCAATGAGCAGTTCTTC.

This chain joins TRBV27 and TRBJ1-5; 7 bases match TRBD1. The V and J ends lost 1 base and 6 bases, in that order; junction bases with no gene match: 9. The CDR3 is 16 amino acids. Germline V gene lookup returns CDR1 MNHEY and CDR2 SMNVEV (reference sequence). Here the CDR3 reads CASSLLGGGIGQPQHF. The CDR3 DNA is TGTGCCAGCAGTTTATTAGGGGGCGGGATTGGTCAGCCCCAGCATTTT.

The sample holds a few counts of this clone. The CDR3 DNA follows: TGTGCCAGCAGCTTAGCGCGCCAGGCTTACTATGGCTACACCTTC. Translation gives CASSLARQAYYGYTF. The rearrangement joins TRBV7-9 to TRBJ1-2; D gene ambiguous. This CDR3 has 15 residues. Germline values: CDR1 SEHNR, CDR2 FQNEAQ (reference sequence). Trimming removed 0 bases at V and 3 bases at J, with 11 bases between.

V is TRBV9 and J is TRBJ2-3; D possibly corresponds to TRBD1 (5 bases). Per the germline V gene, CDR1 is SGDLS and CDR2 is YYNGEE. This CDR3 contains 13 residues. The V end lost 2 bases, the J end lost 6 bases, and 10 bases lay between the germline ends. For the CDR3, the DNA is TGTGCCAGCAGCGTGTCAGGGTGGGATACGCAGTATTTT. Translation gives CASSVSGWDTQYF.

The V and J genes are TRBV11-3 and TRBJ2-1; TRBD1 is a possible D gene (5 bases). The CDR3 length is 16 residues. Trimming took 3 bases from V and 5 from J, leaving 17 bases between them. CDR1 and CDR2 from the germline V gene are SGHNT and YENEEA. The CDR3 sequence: CASSLVSGQGDNEQFF. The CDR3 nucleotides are TGTGCCAGCAGCTTGGTATCCGGACAAGGGGACAATGAGCAGTTCTTC. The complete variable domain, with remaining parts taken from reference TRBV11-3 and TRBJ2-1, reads EAGVVQSPRYKIIEKKQPVAFWCNPISGHNTLYWYLQNLGQGPELLIRYENEEAVDDSQLPKDRFSAERLKGVDSTLKIQPAELGDSAVYLCASSLVSGQGDNEQFFGPGTRLTVL.

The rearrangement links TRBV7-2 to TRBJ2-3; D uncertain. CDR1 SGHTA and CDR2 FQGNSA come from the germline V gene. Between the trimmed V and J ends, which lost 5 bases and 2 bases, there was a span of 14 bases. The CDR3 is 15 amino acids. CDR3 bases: TGTGCCAGCAGCGTCGGGCCCCTAGTCACAGATACGCAGTATTTT. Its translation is CASSVGPLVTDTQYF.

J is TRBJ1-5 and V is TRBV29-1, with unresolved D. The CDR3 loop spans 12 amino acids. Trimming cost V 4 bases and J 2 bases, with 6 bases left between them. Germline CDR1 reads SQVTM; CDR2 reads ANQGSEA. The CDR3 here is CSVGAGNQPQHF. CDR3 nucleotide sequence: TGCAGCGTTGGGGCAGGCAATCAGCCCCAGCATTTT. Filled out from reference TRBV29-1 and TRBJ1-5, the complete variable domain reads SAVISQKPSRDICQRGTSLTIQCQVDSQVTMMFWYRQQPGQSLTLIATANQGSEATYESGFVIDKFPISRPNLTFSTLTVSNMSPEDSSIYLCSVGAGNQPQHFGDGTRLSIL.

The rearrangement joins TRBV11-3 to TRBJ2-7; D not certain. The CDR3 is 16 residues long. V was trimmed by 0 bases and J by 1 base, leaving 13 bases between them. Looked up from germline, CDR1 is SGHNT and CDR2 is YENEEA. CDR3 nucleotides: TGTGCCAGCAGCTTAGATTCTACCAGGTTATCCTACGAGCAGTACTTC. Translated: CASSLDSTRLSYEQYF.

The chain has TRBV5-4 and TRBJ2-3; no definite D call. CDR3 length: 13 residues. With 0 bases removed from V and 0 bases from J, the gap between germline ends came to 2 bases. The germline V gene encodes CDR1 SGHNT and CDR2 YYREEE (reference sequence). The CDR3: CASSLGSTDTQYF. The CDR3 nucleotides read TGTGCCAGCAGCTTGGGAAGCACAGATACGCAGTATTTT.

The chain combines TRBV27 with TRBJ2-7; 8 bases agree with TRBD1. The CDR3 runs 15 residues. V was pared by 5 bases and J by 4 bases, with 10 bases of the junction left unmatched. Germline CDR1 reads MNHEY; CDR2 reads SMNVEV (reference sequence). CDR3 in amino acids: CASSLPSQGEYEQYF. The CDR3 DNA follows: TGTGCCAGCAGTCTCCCCTCACAGGGGGAGTACGAGCAGTACTTC.

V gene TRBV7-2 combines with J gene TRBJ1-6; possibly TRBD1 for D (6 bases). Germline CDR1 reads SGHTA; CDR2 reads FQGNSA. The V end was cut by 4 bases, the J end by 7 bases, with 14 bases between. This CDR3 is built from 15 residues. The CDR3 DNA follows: TGTGCCAGCAGCTCACAGGGTCGGGGGAATTCACCCCTCCACTTT. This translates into CASSSQGRGNSPLHF.

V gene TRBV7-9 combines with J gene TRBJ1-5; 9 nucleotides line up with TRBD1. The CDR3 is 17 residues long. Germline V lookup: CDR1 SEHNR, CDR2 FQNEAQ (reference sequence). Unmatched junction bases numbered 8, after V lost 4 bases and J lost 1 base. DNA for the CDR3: TGTGCCAGCAGCTATTGGGGCGGACAGGGGAGCAATCAGCCCCAGCATTTT. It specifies CASSYWGGQGSNQPQHF.

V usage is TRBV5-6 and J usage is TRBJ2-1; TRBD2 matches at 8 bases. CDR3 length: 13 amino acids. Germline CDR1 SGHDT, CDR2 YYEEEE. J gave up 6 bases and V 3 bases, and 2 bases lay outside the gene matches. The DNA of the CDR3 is TGTGCCAGCAGCTGGACTAGCTCCAATGAGCAGTTCTTC. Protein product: CASSWTSSNEQFF.

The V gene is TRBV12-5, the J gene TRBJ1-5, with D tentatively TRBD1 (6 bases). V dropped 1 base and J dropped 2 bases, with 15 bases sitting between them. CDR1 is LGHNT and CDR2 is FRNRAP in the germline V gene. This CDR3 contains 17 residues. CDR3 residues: CASGLGGWGPGNQPQHF. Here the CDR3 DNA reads TGTGCTAGTGGTTTGGGGGGTTGGGGGCCCGGCAATCAGCCCCAGCATTTT. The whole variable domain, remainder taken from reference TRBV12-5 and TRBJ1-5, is DARVTQTPRHKVTEMGQEVTMRCQPILGHNTVFWYRQTMMQGLELLAYFRNRAPLDDSGMPKDRFSAEMPDATLATLKIQPSEPRDSAVYFCASGLGGWGPGNQPQHFGDGTRLSIL.

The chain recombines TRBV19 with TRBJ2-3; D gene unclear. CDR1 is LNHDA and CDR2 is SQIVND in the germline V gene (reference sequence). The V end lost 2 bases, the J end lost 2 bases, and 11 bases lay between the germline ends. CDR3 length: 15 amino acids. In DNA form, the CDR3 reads TGTGCCAGTAGTATAAGTGAGCAGTTCACAGATACGCAGTATTTT. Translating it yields CASSISEQFTDTQYF.